This is a list of T cell receptor beta chains from one sample in a study of T cells in Graves' hyperthyroidism and ophthalmopathy. Each CDR3 protein gets one entry after TCRdb re-called the multiplex PCR reads with MiXCR. The sample lists under 350,000 distinct CDR3 sequences, approximately 15% occurring once. Sequencing was carried out using blood. These receptors were collected from a woman between 55 and 75 years old with Graves' ophthalmopathy. Each CDR3 is given with its conserved first and last residue. D genes are given only for firm matches. Not all rows give a size; the values are once, few, many and, for expanded clones, a class.

V gene,J gene,D gene,clone size,CDR3 protein,CDR3 DNA
TRBV24-1,TRBJ2-1,-,few,CATSDFMGGQFF,TGTGCCACCAGTGATTTTATGGGGGGTCAGTTCTTC
TRBV7-9,TRBJ2-7,TRBD2,many,CASSTIAGAYEQYF,TGTGCCAGCAGCACGATAGCGGGAGCGTACGAGCAGTACTTC
TRBV6-6,TRBJ1-2,-,-,CASSYNTVNYGYTF,TGTGCCAGCAGTTACAACACTGTTAACTATGGCTACACCTTC
TRBV4-1,TRBJ2-1,TRBD2,-,CASSHRRDSGVSYNEQFF,TGCGCCAGCAGCCACCGCCGAGATAGCGGGGTCTCCTACAATGAGCAGTTCTTC
TRBV6-2/TRBV6-3,TRBJ1-2,TRBD1,few,CASSRPGTEKNYGYTF,TGTGCCAGCAGTAGGCCCGGGACAGAGAAAAACTATGGCTACACCTTC
TRBV27,TRBJ1-6,-,many,CASSSRNTGNNSPLHF,TGTGCCAGCAGTTCGAGAAATACAGGGAACAATTCACCCCTCCACTTT
TRBV5-1,TRBJ2-2,-,many,CASSNAGAGELFF,TGCGCCAGCAGCAACGCAGGGGCCGGGGAGCTGTTTTTT
TRBV6-5,TRBJ1-1,-,many,CASSYSGLLNTEAFF,TGTGCCAGCAGTTACTCGGGACTTTTGAACACTGAAGCTTTCTTT
TRBV20-1,TRBJ2-7,-,many,CSARDDPGVYEQYF,TGCAGTGCTAGAGATGACCCCGGTGTGTACGAGCAGTACTTC
TRBV5-6,TRBJ1-3,-,-,CASSLGTNSGNTIYF,TGTGCCAGCAGCTTAGGGACCAACTCTGGAAACACCATATATTTT
TRBV2,TRBJ1-1,-,many,CASKNRENTEAFF,TGTGCCAGCAAGAATAGGGAAAACACTGAAGCTTTCTTT
TRBV18,TRBJ2-7,TRBD1,-,CASSTSTGGKLHSYEQYF,TGTGCCAGCTCAACCTCGACAGGGGGAAAACTCCACTCCTACGAGCAGTACTTC
TRBV5-1,TRBJ2-7,TRBD2,-,CASKTSGVTYEQYF,TGCGCCAGCAAGACTAGCGGGGTTACCTACGAGCAGTACTTC
TRBV7-9,TRBJ1-5,-,-,CASSARDIYQPQHF,TGTGCCAGCAGCGCCCGGGACATCTATCAGCCCCAGCATTTT
TRBV7-9,TRBJ1-6,TRBD1,-,CASTRDRAHNSPLHF,TGTGCCAGCACTCGGGACAGGGCGCATAATTCACCCCTCCACTTT
TRBV6-6,TRBJ2-7,-,many,CASSYLPYSTYEQYF,TGTGCCAGCAGTTACCTACCATACTCGACCTACGAGCAGTACTTC
TRBV20-1,TRBJ2-2,TRBD2,few,CSAPREGNTGELFF,TGCAGTGCCCCTCGGGAGGGGAACACCGGGGAGCTGTTTTTT
TRBV7-7,TRBJ2-2,-,-,CASSPDRAEELFF,TGTGCTAGCAGCCCCGACAGAGCCGAGGAGCTGTTTTTT
TRBV20-1,TRBJ1-6,TRBD1,-,CSAGTGESPLHF,TGCAGTGCCGGGACAGGGGAATCACCCCTCCACTTT
TRBV27,TRBJ1-5,-,few,CASSPQGLPYPVGNQPQHF,TGTGCCAGCAGTCCCCAGGGACTGCCCTACCCCGTGGGCAATCAGCCCCAGCATTTT
TRBV6-1,TRBJ2-3,-,many,CASSRDGADTQYF,TGTGCCAGCAGTCGGGATGGGGCAGATACGCAGTATTTT
TRBV2,TRBJ2-7,-,many,CASSGGTFMGEQYF,TGTGCCAGCAGTGGGGGGACTTTCATGGGGGAGCAGTACTTC
TRBV2,TRBJ2-5,-,many,CASKGGPGETQYF,TGTGCCAGCAAGGGGGGGCCGGGAGAGACCCAGTACTTC
TRBV2,TRBJ1-5,TRBD1,many,CASSGRATGVKQPQHF,TGTGCCAGCAGTGGGAGGGCTACAGGGGTAAAACAGCCCCAGCATTTT
TRBV7-9,TRBJ2-7,-,many,CASSPRFGVHEQYF,TGTGCCAGCAGCCCCAGGTTCGGGGTCCACGAGCAGTACTTC
TRBV20-1,TRBJ2-7,TRBD2,-,CSAPPDEGGSRHEQYF,TGCAGTGCTCCCCCGGACGAAGGCGGGAGTCGGCACGAGCAGTACTTC
TRBV13,TRBJ1-6,TRBD1,many,CASSSETGNNSPLHF,TGTGCCAGCAGCTCCGAGACAGGGAACAACTCACCCCTCCACTTT
TRBV28,TRBJ2-1,-,many,CASSFVSSRSEQFF,TGTGCCAGCAGTTTTGTCTCGTCGCGGAGTGAGCAGTTCTTC
TRBV4-1,TRBJ2-1,-,few,CASSQGRPQTHEQFF,TGCGCCAGCAGCCAAGGACGGCCCCAAACCCATGAGCAGTTCTTC
TRBV7-2,TRBJ1-3,-,many,CASSLLGGNTIYF,TGTGCCAGCAGCTTATTAGGGGGAAACACCATATATTTT
TRBV20-1,TRBJ2-5,-,few,CSARVEREETQYF,TGCAGTGCTAGAGTTGAGCGAGAAGAGACCCAGTACTTC
TRBV28,TRBJ1-2,TRBD1,few,CAKPIDRDYGYTF,TGTGCCAAACCGATTGACAGGGACTATGGCTACACCTTC
TRBV6-1,TRBJ1-2,-,few,CASFISSRGGYTF,TGTGCCAGCTTTATTTCTTCTCGAGGGGGCTACACCTTC
TRBV6-1,TRBJ2-7,TRBD1,many,CASSQETGTYEQYF,TGTGCCAGCAGTCAAGAGACAGGGACCTACGAGCAGTACTTC
TRBV5-1,TRBJ1-4,TRBD1,-,CASSPWDRHATNEKLFF,TGCGCCAGCAGCCCCTGGGACAGGCACGCAACTAATGAAAAACTGTTTTTT
TRBV12-5,TRBJ2-5,TRBD2,-,CASGLALAGGETQYF,TGTGCTAGTGGTTTGGCCTTAGCGGGGGGCGAGACCCAGTACTTC
TRBV20-1,TRBJ2-5,TRBD1,few,CSASDRGETQYF,TGCAGTGCTAGCGACAGGGGGGAGACCCAGTACTTC
TRBV6-2/TRBV6-3,TRBJ2-2,TRBD1,many,CASSYSKGAPTGELFF,TGTGCCAGCAGTTACTCTAAGGGGGCGCCCACCGGGGAGCTGTTTTTT
TRBV7-8,TRBJ1-2,-,few,CASSLSGGPNYGYTF,TGTGCCAGCAGCTTAAGTGGGGGGCCTAACTATGGCTACACCTTC
TRBV19,TRBJ1-1,TRBD1,many,CASSMGTANTEAFF,TGTGCCAGTAGTATGGGGACAGCGAACACTGAAGCTTTCTTT
TRBV7-2,TRBJ2-3,TRBD2,many,CASSFSGGALYNVDTQYF,TGTGCCAGCAGCTTTAGCGGGGGGGCCCTTTATAACGTCGATACGCAGTATTTT
TRBV5-1,TRBJ2-2,-,-,CASSPGRRDTGELFF,TGCGCCAGCAGCCCGGGGCGGCGGGACACCGGGGAGCTGTTTTTT
TRBV20-1,TRBJ2-1,TRBD2,-,CSAFSGSSYNEQFF,TGCAGTGCTTTTAGCGGGAGCTCCTACAATGAGCAGTTCTTC
TRBV7-2,TRBJ2-1,-,many,CASSFAGVIGEQFF,TGTGCCAGCAGCTTTGCAGGGGTTATTGGTGAGCAGTTCTTC
TRBV5-1,TRBJ2-1,-,-,CASSLVPASSYYNEQFF,TGCGCCAGCAGCTTGGTGCCGGCCAGTTCTTACTACAATGAGCAGTTCTTC
TRBV9,TRBJ1-2,TRBD1,many,CASGRTHRTGHYGYTF,TGTGCCAGCGGGCGTACCCACCGGACAGGGCACTATGGCTACACCTTC
TRBV6-2/TRBV6-3,TRBJ1-6,-,-,CASSSPRRSSPLHF,TGTGCCAGCAGTTCGCCCCGACGAAGTTCACCCCTCCACTTT
TRBV7-2,TRBJ1-5,-,many,CASSPARREPQHF,TGTGCCAGCAGCCCCGCAAGGAGGGAGCCCCAGCATTTT
TRBV24-1,TRBJ2-2,-,few,CATSDSLTVNTGELFF,TGTGCCACCAGTGATTCCTTGACAGTGAACACCGGGGAGCTGTTTTTT
TRBV19,TRBJ1-1,TRBD1,-,CASSLTGGGFGEAFF,TGTGCCAGTAGTCTGACAGGGGGCGGATTTGGTGAAGCTTTCTTT
TRBV20-1,TRBJ2-1,-,many,CSARHQRRVNEQFF,TGCAGTGCTAGGCACCAGCGGAGGGTCAATGAGCAGTTCTTC
TRBV27,TRBJ1-5,-,few,CASRSLDNQPQHF,TGTGCCAGCAGATCCCTTGACAATCAGCCCCAGCATTTT
TRBV5-8,TRBJ1-5,TRBD1,many,CASSRDRDQPQHF,TGTGCCAGCAGCCGGGACAGGGATCAGCCCCAGCATTTT
TRBV5-1,TRBJ1-5,-,many,CASSPLAGSNQPQHF,TGCGCCAGCAGCCCACTGGCAGGTAGCAATCAGCCCCAGCATTTT
TRBV19,TRBJ1-2,TRBD1,-,CASSPGTGDQDGYTF,TGTGCCAGTAGCCCCGGGACAGGGGATCAGGATGGCTACACCTTC
TRBV9,TRBJ2-5,-,many,CASSVATNPTQETQYF,TGTGCCAGCAGCGTAGCTACTAATCCAACCCAAGAGACCCAGTACTTC
TRBV6-6,TRBJ2-1,-,many,CASSYSTGSRNEQFF,TGTGCCAGCAGTTACTCGACGGGATCGAGGAATGAGCAGTTCTTC
TRBV30,TRBJ2-7,TRBD1,few,CAWSPDRGYEQYF,TGTGCCTGGAGCCCGGACAGGGGATACGAGCAGTACTTC